A selection of T cell receptor beta chains follows, all from one sample in a study of blood T cell repertoires in COVID-19. The assay was immunoSEQ multiplex PCR, and TCRdb's table has in-frame clones only and misses some. The sample shows under 150,000 clones, 79% of them seen only once. Material for sequencing was peripheral blood. These receptors were taken from a man over 45 with active or convalescent COVID-19. The CDR3 runs from the conserved cysteine through the conserved F or W. The order of the fields is D gene, J gene, V gene, CDR3 protein. D genes are given only for firm matches.

D: .; J: TRBJ1-1; V: TRBV9; CDR3: CALRPQGRLNTEAFF
D: TRBD1; J: TRBJ1-6; V: TRBV7-8; CDR3: CASSLEQGAFDNSPLHF
D: TRBD1; J: TRBJ2-1; V: TRBV27; CDR3: CACRARTGYNEQFF
D: TRBD1; J: TRBJ1-1; V: TRBV19; CDR3: CASSRQGNTEAFF
D: TRBD1; J: TRBJ2-7; V: TRBV6-5; CDR3: CASSSRGTFEYEQYF
D: .; J: TRBJ2-3; V: TRBV24-1; CDR3: CATSDSRTGTDTQYF
D: .; J: TRBJ2-7; V: TRBV23-1; CDR3: CASSQKEGFSYEQYF
D: .; J: TRBJ2-7; V: TRBV29-1; CDR3: CSVGGGAGMREQYF
D: TRBD2; J: TRBJ2-7; V: TRBV28; CDR3: CASSPLAGGPREQYF
D: .; J: TRBJ2-3; V: TRBV12-5; CDR3: CASAPGLVGGHTQYF
D: TRBD1; J: TRBJ1-5; V: TRBV7-2; CDR3: CASSSRQGGNQPQHF
D: .; J: TRBJ2-3; V: TRBV9; CDR3: CASSASTDTQYF
D: .; J: TRBJ1-2; V: TRBV24-1; CDR3: CATSDEGENGYTF
D: TRBD2; J: TRBJ2-1; V: TRBV7-8; CDR3: CASSHRLAGERGKYNEQFF